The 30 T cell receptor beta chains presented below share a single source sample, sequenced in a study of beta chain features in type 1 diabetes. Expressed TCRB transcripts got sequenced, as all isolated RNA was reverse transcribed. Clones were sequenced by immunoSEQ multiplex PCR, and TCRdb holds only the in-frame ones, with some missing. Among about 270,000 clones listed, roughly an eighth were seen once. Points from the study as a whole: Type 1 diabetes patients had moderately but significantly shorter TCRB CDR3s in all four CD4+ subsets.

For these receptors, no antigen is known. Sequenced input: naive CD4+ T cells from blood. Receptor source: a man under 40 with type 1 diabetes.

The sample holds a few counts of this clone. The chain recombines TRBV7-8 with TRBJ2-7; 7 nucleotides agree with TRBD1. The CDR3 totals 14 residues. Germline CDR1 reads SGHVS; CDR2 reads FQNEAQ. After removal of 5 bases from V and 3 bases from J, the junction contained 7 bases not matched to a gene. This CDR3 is CASSGPGQIYEQYF. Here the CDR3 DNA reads TGTGCCAGCAGCGGACCGGGACAGATCTACGAGCAGTACTTC.

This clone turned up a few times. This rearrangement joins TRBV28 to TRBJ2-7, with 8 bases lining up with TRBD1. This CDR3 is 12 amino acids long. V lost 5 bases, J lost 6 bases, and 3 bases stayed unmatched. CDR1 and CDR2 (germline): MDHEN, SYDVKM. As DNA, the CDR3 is TGTGCCAGCAGTATCGACAGGGGCGAGCAGTACTTC. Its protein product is CASSIDRGEQYF.

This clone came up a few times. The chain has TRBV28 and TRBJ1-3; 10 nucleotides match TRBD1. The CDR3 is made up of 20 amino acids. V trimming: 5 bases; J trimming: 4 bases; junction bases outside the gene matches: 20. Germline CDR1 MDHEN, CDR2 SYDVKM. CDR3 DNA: TGTGCCAGCAGTCGGACAGGGGGTTACACCTACTCAATTACCGGAAACACCATATATTTT. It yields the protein CASSRTGGYTYSITGNTIYF.

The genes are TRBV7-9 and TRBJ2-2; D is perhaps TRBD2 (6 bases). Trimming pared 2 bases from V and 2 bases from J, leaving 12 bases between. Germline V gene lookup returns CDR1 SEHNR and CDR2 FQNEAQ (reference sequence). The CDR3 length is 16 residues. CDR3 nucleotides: TGTGCCAGCAGCTTACTAACTAGCAGCAACACCGGGGAGCTGTTTTTT. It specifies CASSLLTSSNTGELFF.

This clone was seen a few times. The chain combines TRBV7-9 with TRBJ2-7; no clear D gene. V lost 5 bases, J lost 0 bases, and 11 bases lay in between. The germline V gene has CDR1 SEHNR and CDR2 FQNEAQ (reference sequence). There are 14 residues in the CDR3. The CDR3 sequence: CASSPLLSSYEQYF. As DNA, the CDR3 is TGTGCCAGCAGCCCGCTATTAAGCTCCTACGAGCAGTACTTC.

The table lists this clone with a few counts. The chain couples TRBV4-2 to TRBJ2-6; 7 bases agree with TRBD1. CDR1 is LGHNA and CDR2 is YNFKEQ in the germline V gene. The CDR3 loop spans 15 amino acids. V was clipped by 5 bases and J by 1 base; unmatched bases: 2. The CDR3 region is CASSDRASGANVLTF. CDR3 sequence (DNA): TGTGCCAGCAGCGACAGGGCTTCTGGGGCCAACGTCCTGACTTTC.

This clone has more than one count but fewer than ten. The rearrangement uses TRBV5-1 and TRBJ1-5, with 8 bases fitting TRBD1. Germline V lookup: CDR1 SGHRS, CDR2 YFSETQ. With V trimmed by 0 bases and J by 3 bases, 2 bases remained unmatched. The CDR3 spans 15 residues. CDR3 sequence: CASSLGTGNNQPQHF. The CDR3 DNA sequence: TGCGCCAGCAGCTTGGGGACAGGGAACAATCAGCCCCAGCATTTT.

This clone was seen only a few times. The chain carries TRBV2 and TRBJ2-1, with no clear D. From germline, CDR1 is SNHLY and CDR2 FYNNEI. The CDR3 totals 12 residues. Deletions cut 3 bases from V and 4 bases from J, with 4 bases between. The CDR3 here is CASSERYNEQFF. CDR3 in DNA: TGTGCCAGCAGTGAGAGATACAATGAGCAGTTCTTC.

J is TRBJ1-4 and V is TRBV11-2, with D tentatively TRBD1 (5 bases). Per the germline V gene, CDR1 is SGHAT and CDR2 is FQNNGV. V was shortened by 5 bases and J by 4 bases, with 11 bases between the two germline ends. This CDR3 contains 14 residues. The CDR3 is CASSNLGVNEKLFF. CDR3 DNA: TGTGCCAGCAGCAACTTAGGGGTTAATGAAAAACTGTTTTTT.

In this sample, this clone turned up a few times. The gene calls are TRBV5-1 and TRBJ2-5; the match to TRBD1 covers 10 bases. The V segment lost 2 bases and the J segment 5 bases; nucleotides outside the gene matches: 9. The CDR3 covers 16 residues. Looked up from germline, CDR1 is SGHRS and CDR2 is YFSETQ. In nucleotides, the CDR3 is TGCGCCAGCAGCTTAAGACAGGGGGCGCGAGATGAGACCCAGTACTTC. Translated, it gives CASSLRQGARDETQYF.

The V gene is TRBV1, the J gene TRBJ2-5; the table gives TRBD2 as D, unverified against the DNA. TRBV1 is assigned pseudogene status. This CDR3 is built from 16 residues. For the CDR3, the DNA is TGCACCAGCAGCCACCCCCCGTGCTCGGTTAAAGAGACCCAGTACTTC. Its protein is CTSSHPPCSVKETQYF.

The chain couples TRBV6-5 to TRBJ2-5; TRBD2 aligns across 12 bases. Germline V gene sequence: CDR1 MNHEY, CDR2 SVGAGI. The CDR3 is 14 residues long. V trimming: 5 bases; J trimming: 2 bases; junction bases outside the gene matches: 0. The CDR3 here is CASSLAGGQETQYF. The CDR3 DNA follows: TGTGCCAGCAGTCTAGCGGGAGGGCAAGAGACCCAGTACTTC.

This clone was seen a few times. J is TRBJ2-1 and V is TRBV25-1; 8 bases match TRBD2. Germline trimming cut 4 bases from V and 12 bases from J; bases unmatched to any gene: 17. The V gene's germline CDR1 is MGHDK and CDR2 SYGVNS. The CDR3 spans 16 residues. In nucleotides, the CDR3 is TGTGCCAGCAGTGCCCCGACAGCGGGAGAGATGCTGTCGCAGTTCTTC. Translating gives CASSAPTAGEMLSQFF.

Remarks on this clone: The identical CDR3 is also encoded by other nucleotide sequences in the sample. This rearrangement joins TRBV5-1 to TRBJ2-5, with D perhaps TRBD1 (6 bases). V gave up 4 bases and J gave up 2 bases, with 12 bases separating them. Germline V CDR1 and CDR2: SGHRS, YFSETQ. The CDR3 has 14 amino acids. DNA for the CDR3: TGCGCCAGCAGCCCGGGACACTTACAAGAGACCCAGTACTTC. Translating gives CASSPGHLQETQYF. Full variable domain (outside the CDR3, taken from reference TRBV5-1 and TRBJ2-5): KAGVTQTPRYLIKTRGQQVTLSCSPISGHRSVSWYQQTPGQGLQFLFEYFSETQRNKGNFPGRFSGRQFSNSRSEMNVSTLELGDSALYLCASSPGHLQETQYFGPGTRLLVL.

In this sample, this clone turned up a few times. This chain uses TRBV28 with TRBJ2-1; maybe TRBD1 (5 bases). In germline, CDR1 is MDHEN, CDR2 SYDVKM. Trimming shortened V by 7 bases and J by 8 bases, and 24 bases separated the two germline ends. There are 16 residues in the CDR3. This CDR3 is CASTSQAVSPWDEQFF. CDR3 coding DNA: TGTGCCAGCACCTCACAGGCAGTTTCCCCCTGGGATGAGCAGTTCTTC.

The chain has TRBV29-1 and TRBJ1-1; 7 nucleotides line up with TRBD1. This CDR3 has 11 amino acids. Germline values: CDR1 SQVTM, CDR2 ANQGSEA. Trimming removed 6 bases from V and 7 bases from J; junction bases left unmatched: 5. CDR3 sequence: CSVVGQVEAFF. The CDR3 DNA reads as TGCAGCGTCGTTGGACAGGTTGAAGCTTTCTTT.

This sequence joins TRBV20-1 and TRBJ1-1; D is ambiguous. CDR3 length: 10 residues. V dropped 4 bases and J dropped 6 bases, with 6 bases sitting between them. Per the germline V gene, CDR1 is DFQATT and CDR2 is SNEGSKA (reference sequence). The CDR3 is CSAILSEAFF. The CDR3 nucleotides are TGCAGTGCTATCCTCTCTGAAGCTTTCTTT.

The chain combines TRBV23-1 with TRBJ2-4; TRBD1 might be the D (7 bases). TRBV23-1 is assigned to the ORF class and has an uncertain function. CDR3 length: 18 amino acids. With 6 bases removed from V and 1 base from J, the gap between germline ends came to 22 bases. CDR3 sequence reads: CASSTSREIQGAKNIQYF. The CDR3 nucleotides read TGCGCCAGCAGCACAAGTCGGGAGATACAGGGGGCCAAAAACATTCAGTACTTC.

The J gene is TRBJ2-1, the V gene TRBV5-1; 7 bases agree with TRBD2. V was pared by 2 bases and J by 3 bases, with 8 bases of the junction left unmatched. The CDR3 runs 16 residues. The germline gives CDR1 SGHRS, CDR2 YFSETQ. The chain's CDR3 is CASSFSPSGIYNEQFF. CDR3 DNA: TGCGCCAGCAGCTTTAGCCCCAGCGGGATCTACAATGAGCAGTTCTTC.

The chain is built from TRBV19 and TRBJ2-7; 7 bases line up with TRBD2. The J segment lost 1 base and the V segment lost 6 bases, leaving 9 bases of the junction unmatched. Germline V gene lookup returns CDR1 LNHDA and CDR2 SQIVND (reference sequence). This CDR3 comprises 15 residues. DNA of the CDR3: TGTGCCAGTAGAAACGAGTCTAGCGGATCCTACGAGCAGTACTTC. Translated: CASRNESSGSYEQYF.

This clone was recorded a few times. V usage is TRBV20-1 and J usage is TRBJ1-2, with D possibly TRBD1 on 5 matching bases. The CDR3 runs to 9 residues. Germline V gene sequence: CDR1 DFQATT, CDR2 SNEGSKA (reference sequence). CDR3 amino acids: CIGGYGYTF. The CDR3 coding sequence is TGCATCGGGGGCTATGGCTACACCTTC.

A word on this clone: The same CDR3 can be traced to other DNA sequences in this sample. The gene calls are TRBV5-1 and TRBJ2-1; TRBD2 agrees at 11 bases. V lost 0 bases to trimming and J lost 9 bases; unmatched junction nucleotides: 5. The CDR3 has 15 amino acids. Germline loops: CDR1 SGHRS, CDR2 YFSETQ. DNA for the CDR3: TGCGCCAGCAGCTTGGGGCTAGCGGGAGGCGGTGAGCAGTTCTTC. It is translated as CASSLGLAGGGEQFF.

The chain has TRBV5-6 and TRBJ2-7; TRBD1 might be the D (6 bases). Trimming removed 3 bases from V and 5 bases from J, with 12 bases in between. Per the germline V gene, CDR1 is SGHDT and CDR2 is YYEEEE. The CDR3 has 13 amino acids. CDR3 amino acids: CASSWNRAHEQYF. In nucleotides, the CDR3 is TGTGCCAGCAGCTGGAACAGGGCCCACGAGCAGTACTTC. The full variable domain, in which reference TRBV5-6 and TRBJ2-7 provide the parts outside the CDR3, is DAGVTQSPTHLIKTRGQQVTLRCSPKSGHDTVSWYQQALGQGPQFIFQYYEEEERQRGNFPDRFSGHQFPNYSSELNVNALLLGDSALYLCASSWNRAHEQYFGPGTRLTVT.

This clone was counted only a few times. In DNA, the CDR3 is TGTGCCTCCTACGGGGGACCCCCGCTCTCTGGGGCCAACGTCCTGACTTTC. This codes for CASYGGPPLSGANVLTF. This chain uses TRBV30 with TRBJ2-6, with D perhaps matching TRBD2 (6 bases). CDR1 is GTSNPN, CDR2 SVGIG, per germline (reference sequence). This CDR3 contains 17 residues. V gave up 7 bases and J gave up 0 bases, with 19 bases separating them. The full variable domain, rest sourced from reference TRBV30 and TRBJ2-6, is SQTIHQWPATLVQPVGSPLSLECTVEGTSNPNLYWYRQAAGRGLQLLFYSVGIGQISSEVPQNLSASRPQDRQFILSSKKLLLSDSGFYLCASYGGPPLSGANVLTFGAGSRLTVL.

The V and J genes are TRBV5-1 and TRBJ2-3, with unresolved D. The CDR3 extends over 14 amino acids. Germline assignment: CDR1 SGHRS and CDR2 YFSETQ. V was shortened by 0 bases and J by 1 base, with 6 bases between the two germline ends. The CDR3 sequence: CASSLEEGTDTQYF. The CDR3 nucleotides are TGCGCCAGCAGCTTGGAAGAGGGCACAGATACGCAGTATTTT. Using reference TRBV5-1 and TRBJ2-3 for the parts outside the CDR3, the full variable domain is KAGVTQTPRYLIKTRGQQVTLSCSPISGHRSVSWYQQTPGQGLQFLFEYFSETQRNKGNFPGRFSGRQFSNSRSEMNVSTLELGDSALYLCASSLEEGTDTQYFGPGTRLTVL.

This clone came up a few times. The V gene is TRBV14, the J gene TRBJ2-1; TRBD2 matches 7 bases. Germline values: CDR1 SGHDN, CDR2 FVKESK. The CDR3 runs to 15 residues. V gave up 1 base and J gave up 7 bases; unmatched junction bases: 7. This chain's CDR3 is CASSQAGGKINEQFF. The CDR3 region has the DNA TGTGCCAGCAGCCAAGCGGGGGGTAAGATTAATGAGCAGTTCTTC.

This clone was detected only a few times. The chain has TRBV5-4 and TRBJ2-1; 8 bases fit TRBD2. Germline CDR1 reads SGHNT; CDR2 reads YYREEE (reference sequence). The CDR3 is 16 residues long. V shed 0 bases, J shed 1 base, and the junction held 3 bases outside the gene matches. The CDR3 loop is CASSLDGGGSYNEQFF. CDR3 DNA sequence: TGTGCCAGCAGCTTGGACGGCGGGGGGTCCTACAATGAGCAGTTCTTC.

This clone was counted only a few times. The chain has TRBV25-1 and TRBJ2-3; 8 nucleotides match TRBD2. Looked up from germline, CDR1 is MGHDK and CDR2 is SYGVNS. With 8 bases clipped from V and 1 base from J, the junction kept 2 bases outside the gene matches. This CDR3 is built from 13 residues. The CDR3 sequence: CASQGLGTDTQYF. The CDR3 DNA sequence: TGTGCCAGCCAGGGACTAGGCACAGATACGCAGTATTTT. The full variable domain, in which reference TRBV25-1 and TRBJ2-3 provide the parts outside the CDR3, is EADIYQTPRYLVIGTGKKITLECSQTMGHDKMYWYQQDPGMELHLIHYSYGVNSTEKGDLSSESTVSRIRTEHFPLTLESARPSHTSQYLCASQGLGTDTQYFGPGTRLTVL.

The CDR3 sequence: CASSPRGGAGATGELFF. The CDR3 DNA follows: TGCGCCAGCAGCCCCCGGGGGGGAGCGGGAGCCACCGGGGAGCTGTTTTTT. The rearrangement links TRBV4-3 to TRBJ2-2, with 8 bases lining up with TRBD2. This CDR3 contains 17 residues. Germline lookup yields CDR1 LGHNA and CDR2 YSLEER. The trim removed 4 bases at V and 4 bases at J, leaving 11 bases unmatched.

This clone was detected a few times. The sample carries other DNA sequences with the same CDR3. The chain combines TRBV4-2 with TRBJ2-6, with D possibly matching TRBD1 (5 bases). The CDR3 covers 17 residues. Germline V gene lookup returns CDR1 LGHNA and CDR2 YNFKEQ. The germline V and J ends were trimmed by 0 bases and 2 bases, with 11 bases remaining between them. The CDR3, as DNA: TGTGCCAGCAGCCAAGAAGACAGTTCTACTGGGGCCAACGTCCTGACTTTC. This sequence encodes CASSQEDSSTGANVLTF.